Listed below are T cell receptor beta chains from one sample, sequenced in a study of T cells in Graves' hyperthyroidism and ophthalmopathy. Via MiXCR, TCRdb re-called the multiplex PCR reads, giving one row per CDR3 protein. The table shows a few hundred thousand distinct CDR3 sequences, with 46% occurring only once. The sample consisted of peripheral blood or thyroid tissue (not recorded which). These receptors all stem from a woman aged 18-29 years with Graves' hyperthyroidism. Each CDR3 is given with its conserved first and last residue. Fields, in order: clone size, D gene, V gene, J gene, CDR3 protein, CDR3 DNA. A D gene is named only where the DNA matches it firmly. Clone size, where shown, is once, few, many, or a class for clones that have expanded.

clone size: -
D gene: -
V gene: TRBV15
J gene: TRBJ2-7
CDR3 protein: CASSREGSSYEQYF
CDR3 DNA: TGTGCCAGCAGCAGGGAAGGGAGCAGCTACGAGCAGTACTTC

clone size: many
D gene: -
V gene: TRBV15
J gene: TRBJ1-5
CDR3 protein: CATSRRTGFIGQPQHF
CDR3 DNA: TGTGCCACCAGCAGAAGAACAGGTTTTATCGGTCAGCCCCAGCATTTT

clone size: -
D gene: TRBD2
V gene: TRBV10-3
J gene: TRBJ2-7
CDR3 protein: CASTWTSTSYEQYF
CDR3 DNA: TGTGCCAGCACGTGGACTAGCACATCCTACGAGCAGTACTTC

clone size: -
D gene: TRBD2
V gene: TRBV7-2
J gene: TRBJ2-7
CDR3 protein: CASSSPPATSGEQYF
CDR3 DNA: TGTGCCAGCAGCTCGCCCCCCGCGACTAGCGGCGAGCAGTACTTC

clone size: -
D gene: -
V gene: TRBV7-9
J gene: TRBJ2-7
CDR3 protein: CASSYDTNEQYF
CDR3 DNA: TGTGCCAGCAGCTACGACACTAACGAGCAGTACTTC

clone size: -
D gene: -
V gene: TRBV11-2
J gene: TRBJ1-6
CDR3 protein: CASSKPGHLNSPLHF
CDR3 DNA: TGTGCCAGCAGCAAGCCGGGACATCTTAATTCACCCCTCCACTTT

clone size: -
D gene: TRBD2
V gene: TRBV7-3
J gene: TRBJ2-7
CDR3 protein: CASSLIASGINEQYF
CDR3 DNA: TGTGCCAGCAGCTTAATAGCTAGCGGGATTAACGAGCAGTACTTC

clone size: -
D gene: TRBD1
V gene: TRBV2
J gene: TRBJ2-5
CDR3 protein: CASGQGIMETQYF
CDR3 DNA: TGTGCCAGCGGACAGGGGATAATGGAGACCCAGTACTTC

clone size: few
D gene: TRBD1
V gene: TRBV12-3/TRBV12-4
J gene: TRBJ1-2
CDR3 protein: CASRGTGGPYGYTF
CDR3 DNA: TGTGCCAGCCGAGGGACAGGGGGCCCGTATGGCTACACCTTC

clone size: -
D gene: -
V gene: TRBV20-1
J gene: TRBJ2-2
CDR3 protein: CSAYVGTGELFF
CDR3 DNA: TGCAGTGCATACGTGGGTACCGGGGAGCTGTTTTTT

clone size: many
D gene: -
V gene: TRBV7-9
J gene: TRBJ1-6
CDR3 protein: CASSPRLNNSPLHF
CDR3 DNA: TGTGCCAGCAGCCCCCGACTGAATAATTCACCCCTCCACTTT

clone size: -
D gene: TRBD1
V gene: TRBV6-5
J gene: TRBJ1-4
CDR3 protein: CASSFGRGGEKLFF
CDR3 DNA: TGTGCCAGCAGTTTCGGCAGGGGGGGAGAAAAACTGTTTTTT

clone size: few
D gene: -
V gene: TRBV20-1
J gene: TRBJ2-7
CDR3 protein: CSASVTKTYEQYF
CDR3 DNA: TGCAGTGCTAGTGTGACTAAAACCTACGAGCAGTACTTC

clone size: few
D gene: -
V gene: TRBV7-8
J gene: TRBJ1-1
CDR3 protein: CASSAPWTETMNTEAFF
CDR3 DNA: TGTGCCAGCAGCGCACCCTGGACGGAAACCATGAACACTGAAGCTTTCTTT

clone size: -
D gene: -
V gene: TRBV4-2
J gene: TRBJ2-7
CDR3 protein: CASSQESGGDGYEQYF
CDR3 DNA: TGTGCCAGCAGCCAAGAATCAGGGGGGGATGGCTACGAGCAGTACTTC

clone size: -
D gene: -
V gene: TRBV10-3
J gene: TRBJ1-6
CDR3 protein: CAITEPTYSPLHF
CDR3 DNA: TGTGCCATCACCGAACCGACCTACTCACCCCTCCACTTT

clone size: -
D gene: TRBD2
V gene: TRBV6-1
J gene: TRBJ2-7
CDR3 protein: CASELADTTYEQYF
CDR3 DNA: TGTGCCAGCGAACTAGCGGATACTACTTACGAGCAGTACTTC

clone size: -
D gene: -
V gene: TRBV7-2
J gene: TRBJ2-2
CDR3 protein: CASSQDREATGELFF
CDR3 DNA: TGCGCCAGCAGCCAAGACAGGGAGGCCACCGGGGAGCTGTTTTTT

clone size: many
D gene: -
V gene: TRBV7-3
J gene: TRBJ2-5
CDR3 protein: CASSPDDLQETQYF
CDR3 DNA: TGTGCCAGCAGCCCGGACGATCTGCAAGAGACCCAGTACTTC

clone size: few
D gene: TRBD2
V gene: TRBV10-3
J gene: TRBJ2-7
CDR3 protein: CAVRTDLGTSPTYEQYF
CDR3 DNA: TGTGCCGTCCGGACGGACCTAGGGACTAGCCCGACCTACGAGCAGTACTTC

clone size: -
D gene: -
V gene: TRBV25-1
J gene: TRBJ1-6
CDR3 protein: CASSASGERALHF
CDR3 DNA: TGTGCCAGCAGTGCTAGTGGCGAACGGGCCCTCCACTTT

clone size: -
D gene: TRBD1
V gene: TRBV29-1
J gene: TRBJ1-4
CDR3 protein: CSVDGQGDEKLFF
CDR3 DNA: TGCAGCGTTGATGGACAGGGCGATGAAAAACTGTTTTTT

clone size: few
D gene: -
V gene: TRBV20-1
J gene: TRBJ2-7
CDR3 protein: CSARGRSTNEQYF
CDR3 DNA: TGCAGTGCTAGGGGGCGGAGTACCAACGAGCAGTACTTC

clone size: -
D gene: -
V gene: TRBV9
J gene: TRBJ1-5
CDR3 protein: CASSSSGADNQPQHF
CDR3 DNA: TGTGCCAGCAGCTCTAGTGGGGCGGACAATCAGCCCCAGCATTTT

clone size: few
D gene: TRBD1
V gene: TRBV5-6
J gene: TRBJ1-4
CDR3 protein: CASSPQGRDEKLFF
CDR3 DNA: TGTGCCAGCAGCCCACAGGGGAGGGATGAAAAACTGTTTTTT

clone size: -
D gene: TRBD1
V gene: TRBV6-1
J gene: TRBJ1-6
CDR3 protein: CASSDGGTGNSPLHF
CDR3 DNA: TGTGCCAGCAGTGACGGAGGGACAGGTAATTCACCCCTCCACTTT

clone size: many
D gene: -
V gene: TRBV19
J gene: TRBJ1-6
CDR3 protein: CASSIGRASPLHF
CDR3 DNA: TGTGCCAGTAGTATTGGCAGGGCTTCACCCCTCCACTTT

clone size: -
D gene: TRBD1
V gene: TRBV7-3
J gene: TRBJ2-2
CDR3 protein: CASRSISRGLQAGELFF
CDR3 DNA: TGTGCCAGCAGGTCCATCAGTAGGGGGCTGCAGGCCGGGGAGCTGTTTTTT

clone size: once
D gene: -
V gene: TRBV25-1
J gene: TRBJ2-2
CDR3 protein: CASKETGKVDTGELFF
CDR3 DNA: TGTGCCAGCAAAGAAACCGGGAAGGTGGACACCGGGGAGCTGTTTTTT

clone size: many
D gene: -
V gene: TRBV24-1
J gene: TRBJ2-5
CDR3 protein: CATSDRTWGETQYF
CDR3 DNA: TGTGCCACCAGTGATCGGACATGGGGAGAGACCCAGTACTTC

clone size: few
D gene: TRBD1
V gene: TRBV7-9
J gene: TRBJ2-7
CDR3 protein: CASSVGGAGGIEQYF
CDR3 DNA: TGTGCCAGCAGCGTAGGTGGGGCAGGGGGAATCGAGCAGTACTTC

clone size: -
D gene: -
V gene: TRBV25-1
J gene: TRBJ1-5
CDR3 protein: CASLEIGARGNQPQHF
CDR3 DNA: TGTGCCAGCTTGGAAATAGGGGCGCGGGGCAATCAGCCCCAGCATTTT

clone size: -
D gene: -
V gene: TRBV20-1
J gene: TRBJ2-7
CDR3 protein: CSARGSGGFFYEQYF
CDR3 DNA: TGCAGTGCTAGGGGGTCCGGGGGATTCTTCTACGAGCAGTACTTC

clone size: -
D gene: -
V gene: TRBV7-9
J gene: TRBJ1-1
CDR3 protein: CASSSKTGGDTEAFF
CDR3 DNA: TGTGCCAGCAGCTCAAAAACGGGCGGGGACACTGAAGCTTTCTTT

clone size: -
D gene: TRBD1
V gene: TRBV25-1
J gene: TRBJ1-2
CDR3 protein: CASRPMGQGIGYGYTF
CDR3 DNA: TGTGCCAGCAGGCCAATGGGACAGGGGATTGGCTATGGCTACACCTTC

clone size: -
D gene: TRBD1
V gene: TRBV2
J gene: TRBJ1-4
CDR3 protein: CASSELGTGKATNEKLFF
CDR3 DNA: TGTGCCAGCAGTGAATTAGGGACAGGGAAAGCAACTAATGAAAAACTGTTTTTT

clone size: -
D gene: -
V gene: TRBV7-9
J gene: TRBJ2-7
CDR3 protein: CASSLALGPSYEQYF
CDR3 DNA: TGTGCCAGCAGCTTAGCCCTGGGGCCAAGCTACGAGCAGTACTTC

clone size: -
D gene: -
V gene: TRBV25-1
J gene: TRBJ1-4
CDR3 protein: CARSKEKLFF
CDR3 DNA: TGTGCCAGGAGTAAAGAAAAACTGTTTTTT

clone size: once
D gene: -
V gene: TRBV2
J gene: TRBJ1-2
CDR3 protein: CAISDSNYGYTF
CDR3 DNA: TGTGCCATCAGTGATTCTAACTATGGCTACACCTTT

clone size: -
D gene: TRBD2
V gene: TRBV14
J gene: TRBJ2-7
CDR3 protein: CASSQLGGRSYEQYF
CDR3 DNA: TGTGCCAGCAGCCAACTCGGCGGGAGGTCCTACGAGCAGTACTTC

clone size: few
D gene: -
V gene: TRBV7-8
J gene: TRBJ2-7
CDR3 protein: CASSLVQQTFYEQYF
CDR3 DNA: TGTGCCAGCAGCTTAGTTCAACAGACTTTCTACGAGCAGTACTTC

clone size: -
D gene: -
V gene: TRBV20-1
J gene: TRBJ2-2
CDR3 protein: CSARDNTGELFF
CDR3 DNA: TGCAGTGCTAGAGATAACACCGGGGAGCTGTTTTTT

clone size: -
D gene: -
V gene: TRBV6-5
J gene: TRBJ2-5
CDR3 protein: CASSYSFGPETQYF
CDR3 DNA: TGTGCCAGCAGTTACTCGTTTGGGCCAGAGACCCAGTACTTC

clone size: many
D gene: -
V gene: TRBV9
J gene: TRBJ1-2
CDR3 protein: CASGPAIPNYGYTF
CDR3 DNA: TGTGCCAGCGGGCCGGCGATACCTAACTATGGCTACACCTTC

clone size: -
D gene: -
V gene: TRBV19
J gene: TRBJ1-5
CDR3 protein: CASRAYGGPSNQPQHF
CDR3 DNA: TGTGCCAGTAGGGCATACGGGGGACCGAGCAATCAGCCCCAGCATTTT

clone size: -
D gene: TRBD2
V gene: TRBV7-2
J gene: TRBJ2-7
CDR3 protein: CASSRDFRLANEQYF
CDR3 DNA: TGCGCCAGCAGCCGAGATTTTCGACTAGCCAATGAGCAGTACTTC

clone size: -
D gene: -
V gene: TRBV7-9
J gene: TRBJ1-1
CDR3 protein: CASSWGGFPVMNTEAFF
CDR3 DNA: TGTGCCAGCAGCTGGGGGGGTTTCCCTGTCATGAACACTGAAGCTTTCTTT

clone size: -
D gene: TRBD1
V gene: TRBV7-2
J gene: TRBJ2-7
CDR3 protein: CASSADRSYSDEQYF
CDR3 DNA: TGTGCCAGCAGCGCGGACAGGTCCTACTCCGACGAGCAGTACTTC

clone size: many
D gene: -
V gene: TRBV29-1
J gene: TRBJ2-2
CDR3 protein: CSVGRTAGELFF
CDR3 DNA: TGCAGCGTTGGTAGGACAGCCGGGGAGCTGTTTTTT

clone size: many
D gene: -
V gene: TRBV13
J gene: TRBJ1-6
CDR3 protein: CASSSRPLEALHF
CDR3 DNA: TGTGCCAGCAGCTCCCGACCACTAGAAGCCCTCCACTTT

clone size: -
D gene: -
V gene: TRBV14
J gene: TRBJ1-1
CDR3 protein: CASSRTDRIEAFF
CDR3 DNA: TGTGCCAGCAGCCGCACTGACAGGATTGAAGCTTTCTTT

clone size: many
D gene: -
V gene: TRBV25-1
J gene: TRBJ2-7
CDR3 protein: CASSDRGFENEQYF
CDR3 DNA: TGTGCCAGCAGTGATCGGGGGTTTGAGAACGAGCAGTACTTC

clone size: many
D gene: -
V gene: TRBV29-1
J gene: TRBJ1-4
CDR3 protein: CSVEGSAEGGGTNEKLFF
CDR3 DNA: TGCAGCGTTGAAGGGAGTGCTGAGGGGGGCGGAACTAATGAAAAACTGTTTTTT

clone size: -
D gene: TRBD1
V gene: TRBV20-1
J gene: TRBJ1-1
CDR3 protein: CSAEPGGTMNTEAFF
CDR3 DNA: TGCAGTGCCGAACCAGGGGGAACTATGAACACTGAAGCTTTCTTT

clone size: once
D gene: TRBD2
V gene: TRBV7-1
J gene: TRBJ2-5
CDR3 protein: CASSPQGTSEETQYF
CDR3 DNA: TGTGCCAGCAGCCCACAAGGGACTAGTGAAGAGACCCAGTACTTC

clone size: -
D gene: TRBD1
V gene: TRBV5-1
J gene: TRBJ1-4
CDR3 protein: CASSLGPQGPEKLFF
CDR3 DNA: TGCGCCAGCAGCTTGGGACCACAGGGGCCCGAAAAACTGTTTTTT